This T cell receptor beta chain was identified during a study of preoperative IRX-2 immunotherapy in early breast cancer. Noted treatment: preoperative locoregional IRX-2 cytokine immunotherapy. Germline loops: CDR1 MNHGY, CDR2 SAAAGT. The CDR3 extends over 13 amino acids. Deletions cut 7 bases from V and 5 bases from J, with 14 bases between. TCRdb's table, derived via immunoSEQ multiplex PCR, lists solely in-frame clones and lacks some. The repertoire holds tens of thousands of clones, with roughly 80% as singletons. The J gene is TRBJ1-1, the V gene TRBV6-8; D perhaps matches TRBD1 (5 bases). Sequencing was performed on lymph node tissue, taken before IRX-2 immunotherapy. This clonotype was sampled from a human donor with breast cancer. CDR3 coding DNA: TGTGCCAGCACCACCGGGGGAGGGACTGAAGCTTTCTTT. Translated: CASTTGGGTEAFF.